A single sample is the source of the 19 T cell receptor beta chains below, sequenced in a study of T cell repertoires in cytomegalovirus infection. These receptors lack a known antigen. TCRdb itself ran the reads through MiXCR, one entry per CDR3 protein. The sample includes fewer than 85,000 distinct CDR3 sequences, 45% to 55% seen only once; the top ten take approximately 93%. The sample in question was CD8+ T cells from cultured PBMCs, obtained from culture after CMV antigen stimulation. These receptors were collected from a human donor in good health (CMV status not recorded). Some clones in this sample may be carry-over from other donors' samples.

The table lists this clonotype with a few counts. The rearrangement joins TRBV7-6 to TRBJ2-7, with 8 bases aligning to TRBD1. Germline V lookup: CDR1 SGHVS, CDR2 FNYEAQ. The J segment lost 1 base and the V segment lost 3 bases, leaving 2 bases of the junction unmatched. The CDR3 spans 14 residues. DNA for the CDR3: TGTGCCAGCAGCTTCGGGACAGGTTCCTACGAGCAGTACTTC. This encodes CASSFGTGSYEQYF.

CDR3 DNA sequence: TGTGCCAGCAGTTTACGAGACAGGCCAGATACGCAGTATTTT. It is translated as CASSLRDRPDTQYF. The chain is built from TRBV27 and TRBJ2-3; possible D gene TRBD1, 6 bases. This CDR3 spans 14 amino acids. Trimming pared 2 bases from V and 4 bases from J, leaving 10 bases between. CDR1 and CDR2 (germline): MNHEY, SMNVEV (reference sequence).

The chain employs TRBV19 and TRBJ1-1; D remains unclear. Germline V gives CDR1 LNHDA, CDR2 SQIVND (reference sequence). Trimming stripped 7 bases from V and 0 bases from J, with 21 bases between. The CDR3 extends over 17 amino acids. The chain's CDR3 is CASTPRTSRRMNTEAFF. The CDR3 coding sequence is TGTGCCAGTACCCCCCGGACGTCTAGAAGGATGAACACTGAAGCTTTCTTT.

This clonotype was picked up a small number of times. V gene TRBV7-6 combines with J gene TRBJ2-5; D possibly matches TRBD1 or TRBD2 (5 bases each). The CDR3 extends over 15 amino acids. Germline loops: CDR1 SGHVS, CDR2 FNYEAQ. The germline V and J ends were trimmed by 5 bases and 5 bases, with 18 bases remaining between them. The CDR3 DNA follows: TGTGCCAGCAGCCTCCGGGACCAAGTTGTGGAGACCCAGTACTTC. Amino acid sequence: CASSLRDQVVETQYF.

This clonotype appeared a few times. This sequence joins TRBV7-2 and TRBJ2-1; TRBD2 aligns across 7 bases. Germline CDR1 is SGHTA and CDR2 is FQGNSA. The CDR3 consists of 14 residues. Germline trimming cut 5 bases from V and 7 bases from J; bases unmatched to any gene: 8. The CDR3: CASSRKRDGNEQFF. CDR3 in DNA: TGTGCCAGCAGCCGGAAGCGGGATGGAAATGAGCAGTTCTTC.

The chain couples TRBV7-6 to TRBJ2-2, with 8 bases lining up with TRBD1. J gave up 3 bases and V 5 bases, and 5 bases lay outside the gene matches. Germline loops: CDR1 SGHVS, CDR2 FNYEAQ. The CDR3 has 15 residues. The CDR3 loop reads CASSRLGQDTGELFF. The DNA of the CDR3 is TGTGCCAGCAGCCGGTTGGGACAGGACACCGGGGAGCTGTTTTTT.

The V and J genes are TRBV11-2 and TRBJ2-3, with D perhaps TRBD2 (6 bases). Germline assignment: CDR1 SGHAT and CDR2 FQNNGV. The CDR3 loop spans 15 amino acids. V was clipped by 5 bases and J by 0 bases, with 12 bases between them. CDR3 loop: CASSPDGTSTDTQYF. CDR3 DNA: TGTGCCAGCAGCCCCGATGGGACTAGCACAGATACGCAGTATTTT.

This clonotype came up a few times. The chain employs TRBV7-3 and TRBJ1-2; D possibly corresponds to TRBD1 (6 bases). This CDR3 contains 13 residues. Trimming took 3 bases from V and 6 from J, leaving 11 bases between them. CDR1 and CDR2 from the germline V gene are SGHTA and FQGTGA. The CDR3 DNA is TGTGCCAGCAGCTTCGGGGGCGCGGATGGCTACACCTTC. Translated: CASSFGGADGYTF. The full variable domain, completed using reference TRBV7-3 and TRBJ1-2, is GAGVSQTPSNKVTEKGKYVELRCDPISGHTALYWYRQSLGQGPEFLIYFQGTGAADDSGLPNDRFFAVRPEGSVSTLKIQRTERGDSAVYLCASSFGGADGYTFGSGTRLTVV.

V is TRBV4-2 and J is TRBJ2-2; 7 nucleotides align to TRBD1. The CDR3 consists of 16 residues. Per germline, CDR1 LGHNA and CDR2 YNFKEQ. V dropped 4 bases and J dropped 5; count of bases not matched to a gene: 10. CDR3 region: CASSPRQGKDTGELFF. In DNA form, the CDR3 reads TGTGCCAGCAGCCCTAGACAGGGAAAGGATACCGGGGAGCTGTTTTTT.

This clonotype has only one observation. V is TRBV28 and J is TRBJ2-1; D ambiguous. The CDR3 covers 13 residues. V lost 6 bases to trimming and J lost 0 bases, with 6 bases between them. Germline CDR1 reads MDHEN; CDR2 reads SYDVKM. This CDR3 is CASSKTSYNEQFF. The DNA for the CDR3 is TGTGCCAGCAGCAAGACCTCCTACAATGAGCAGTTCTTC.

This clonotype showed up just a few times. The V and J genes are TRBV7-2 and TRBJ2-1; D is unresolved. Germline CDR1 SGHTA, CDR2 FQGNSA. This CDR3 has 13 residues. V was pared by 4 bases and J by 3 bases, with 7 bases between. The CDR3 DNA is TGTGCCAGCAGCTGGGATGGCTACAATGAGCAGTTCTTC. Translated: CASSWDGYNEQFF.

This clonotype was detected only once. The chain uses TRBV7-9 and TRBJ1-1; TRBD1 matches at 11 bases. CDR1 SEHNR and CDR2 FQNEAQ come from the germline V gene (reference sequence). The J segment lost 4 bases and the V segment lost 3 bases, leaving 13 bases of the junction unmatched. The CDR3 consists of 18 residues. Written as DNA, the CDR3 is TGTGCCAGCAGCTTCGCCCAGTGGGACAGGGGGGGATTCACTGAAGCTTTCTTT. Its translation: CASSFAQWDRGGFTEAFF.

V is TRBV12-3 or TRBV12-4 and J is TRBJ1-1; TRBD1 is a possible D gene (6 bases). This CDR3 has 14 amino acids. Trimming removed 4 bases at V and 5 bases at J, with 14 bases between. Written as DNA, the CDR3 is TGTGCCAGCAGTTGGGGCCAGGGGAGGACTGAAGCTTTCTTT. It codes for CASSWGQGRTEAFF.

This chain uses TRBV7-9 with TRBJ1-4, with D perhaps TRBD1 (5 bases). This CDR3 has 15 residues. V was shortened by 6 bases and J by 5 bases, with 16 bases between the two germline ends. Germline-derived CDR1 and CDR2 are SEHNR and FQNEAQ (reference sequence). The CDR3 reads CASSIAGRLNEKLFF. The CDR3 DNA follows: TGTGCCAGCAGTATAGCGGGACGGTTGAATGAAAAACTGTTTTTT.

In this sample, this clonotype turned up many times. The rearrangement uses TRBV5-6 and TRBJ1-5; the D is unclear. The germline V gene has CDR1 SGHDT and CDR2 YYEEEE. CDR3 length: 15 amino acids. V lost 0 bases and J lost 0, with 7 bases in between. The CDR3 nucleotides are TGTGCCAGCAGCTTGGCATGGAGTAGCAATCAGCCCCAGCATTTT. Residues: CASSLAWSSNQPQHF.

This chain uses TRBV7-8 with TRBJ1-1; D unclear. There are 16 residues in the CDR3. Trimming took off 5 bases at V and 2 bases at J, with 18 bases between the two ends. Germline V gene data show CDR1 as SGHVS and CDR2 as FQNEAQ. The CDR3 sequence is CASSPQRGLGNTEAFF. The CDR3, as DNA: TGTGCCAGCAGCCCGCAACGAGGACTGGGAAACACTGAAGCTTTCTTT. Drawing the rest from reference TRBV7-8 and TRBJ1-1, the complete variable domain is GAGVSQSPRYKVAKRGQDVALRCDPISGHVSLFWYQQALGQGPEFLTYFQNEAQLDKSGLPSDRFFAERPEGSVSTLKIQRTQQEDSAVYLCASSPQRGLGNTEAFFGQGTRLTVV.

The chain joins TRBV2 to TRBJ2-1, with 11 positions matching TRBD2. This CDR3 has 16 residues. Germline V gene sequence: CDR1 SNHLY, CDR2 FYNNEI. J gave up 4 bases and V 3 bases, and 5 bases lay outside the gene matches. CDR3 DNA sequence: TGTGCCAGCAGTGATGGTAGCGGGAGGGATTACAATGAGCAGTTCTTC. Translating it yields CASSDGSGRDYNEQFF.

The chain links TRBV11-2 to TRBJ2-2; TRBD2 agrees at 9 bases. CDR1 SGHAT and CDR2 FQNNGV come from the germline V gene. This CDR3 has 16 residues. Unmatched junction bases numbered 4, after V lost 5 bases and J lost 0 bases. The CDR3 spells CASSDRGGANTGELFF. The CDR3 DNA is TGTGCCAGCAGCGACCGCGGGGGGGCGAACACCGGGGAGCTGTTTTTT.

The CDR3 here is CASSQSGGEGPYEQYF. In DNA, the CDR3 is TGTGCCAGCAGCCAGTCAGGCGGTGAGGGCCCCTACGAGCAGTACTTC. The chain has TRBV9 and TRBJ2-7, with D perhaps matching TRBD2 (5 bases). V was trimmed by 4 bases and J by 2 bases, leaving 19 bases between them. Germline V gene sequence: CDR1 SGDLS, CDR2 YYNGEE. The CDR3 is 16 amino acids.